The clone carrying this T cell receptor beta chain was seen at least ten times. This record comes from a study of regulatory T cells in long-lasting Graves disease. Arm-PCR of CDR3 regions with iRepertoire HTBI primers generated TCR beta libraries. TCRdb re-called the multiplex PCR reads with MiXCR, one entry per CDR3 protein. This sample carries 520,000 or so distinct CDR3 sequences, around 12% of them seen once, and the ten largest clones take roughly 8.9%. Regarding time point: newly diagnosed GD, antithyroid drugs for less than 3 months. PBMCs were the source of the RNA used for TCR sequencing. The same sample was also used in a study of T cells in Graves' hyperthyroidism and ophthalmopathy.

Specimen: peripheral blood mononuclear cells (PBMCs), collected at new diagnosis, from a patient treated with antithyroid drugs. This clonotype originated in a woman aged 30 to 39 with Graves disease.

CDR3 in DNA: TGTGCCAGCAGCCCGCGCAGCGGCGGTAACTATGGCTACACCTTC. Encoded protein: CASSPRSGGNYGYTF. The genes are TRBV3-1 and TRBJ1-2; D call uncertain. The CDR3 spans 15 residues. Germline lookup yields CDR1 LGHDT and CDR2 YNNKEL (reference sequence). Deletions cut 4 bases from V and 1 base from J, with 13 bases between.